The rows below give T cell receptor beta chains drawn from one sample of a study of Graves' ophthalmopathy and Graves' hyperthyroidism. TCRdb redid the calling of the multiplex PCR reads with MiXCR, one entry per CDR3 protein. The sample has 900,000 to 1,200,000 distinct CDR3 sequences; roughly 35% are singletons. Sequenced sample: peripheral blood or thyroid tissue (not recorded which). The receptors come from an adult man with Graves' hyperthyroidism. CDR3s include the opening cysteine and the closing phenylalanine or tryptophan. The order of the fields is V gene, clone size, J gene, D gene, CDR3 DNA, CDR3 protein. A D gene is named only where the DNA matches it firmly. Where a row states a size, it is once, few, many or the class of an expanded clone; other rows omit it.

TRBV12-3/TRBV12-4	-	TRBJ1-3	-	TGTGCCAGCAGCGTAAACAGAGAGAGAGGAAACACCATATATTTT	CASSVNRERGNTIYF
TRBV6-5	-	TRBJ1-3	-	TGTGCCAGCAGTGAATCTGTAGGGGTGAGAAACACCATATATTTT	CASSESVGVRNTIYF
TRBV7-2	-	TRBJ2-3	TRBD1	TGTGCCAGCAGCTCCACAGGGGGCGCGGGCACAGATACGCAGTATTTT	CASSSTGGAGTDTQYF
TRBV20-1	many	TRBJ1-1	-	TGCAGTGCTAGAGATCTGGGGCTCAACACTGAAGCTTTCTTT	CSARDLGLNTEAFF
TRBV7-9	once	TRBJ2-5	TRBD1	TGTGCCAGCAGCTTAGGAGGGACAGTTCCGGGAGAGACCCAGTACTTC	CASSLGGTVPGETQYF
TRBV20-1	-	TRBJ2-7	-	TGCAGTGGCAGCGGAGGGGGCGAGCAGTACTTC	CSGSGGGEQYF
TRBV20-1	-	TRBJ2-3	-	TGCAGTGCTAGTGGGCAGGGGTCTAGCACAGATACGCAGTATTTT	CSASGQGSSTDTQYF
TRBV14	-	TRBJ1-2	-	TGTGCCAGCAGCCAGGCGGGATCTAGACGCTATGGCTACACCTTC	CASSQAGSRRYGYTF
TRBV4-1	few	TRBJ1-6	-	TGCGCCAGCAGCCAAGATTATTGGGAGTTGGGTTCACCCCTCCACTTT	CASSQDYWELGSPLHF
TRBV5-1	few	TRBJ2-5	TRBD1	TGCGCCAGCAGGCTTACCGGGACAGGGGTTGGAGAGACCCAGTACTTC	CASRLTGTGVGETQYF
TRBV15	-	TRBJ2-7	TRBD2	TGTGCCACCAGCAGAGGAACTAGCGGCACCTCCTACGAGCAGTACTTC	CATSRGTSGTSYEQYF
TRBV7-9	many	TRBJ1-2	TRBD1	TGTGCCAGCACGGAGCGGACAGGGGCCTATGGCTACACCTTC	CASTERTGAYGYTF
TRBV24-1	once	TRBJ2-2	TRBD1	TGTGCCACCAGTCATGGGACAGCGAACACCGGGGAGCTGTTTTTT	CATSHGTANTGELFF
TRBV10-1	-	TRBJ1-6	-	TGCGCCAGCCCCCAACTCCAGGACAGCGATTCACCCCTCCACTTT	CASPQLQDSDSPLHF
TRBV10-3	few	TRBJ2-7	-	TGTGCCATCAGTGACCGGACGGGTGGATCCGAGCAGTACTTC	CAISDRTGGSEQYF
TRBV15	-	TRBJ2-5	TRBD2	TGTGCCACCAGCAAAGGGCTAGCGGGGAACCAAGAGACCCAGTACTTC	CATSKGLAGNQETQYF
TRBV24-1	many	TRBJ1-4	-	TGTGCCACCAGTACGGTAGATACTGAAAAACTGTTTTTT	CATSTVDTEKLFF
TRBV11-2	many	TRBJ1-2	TRBD1	TGTGCCAGCAGCTTATCCCCGACAGGGTATAACTATGGCTACACCTTC	CASSLSPTGYNYGYTF